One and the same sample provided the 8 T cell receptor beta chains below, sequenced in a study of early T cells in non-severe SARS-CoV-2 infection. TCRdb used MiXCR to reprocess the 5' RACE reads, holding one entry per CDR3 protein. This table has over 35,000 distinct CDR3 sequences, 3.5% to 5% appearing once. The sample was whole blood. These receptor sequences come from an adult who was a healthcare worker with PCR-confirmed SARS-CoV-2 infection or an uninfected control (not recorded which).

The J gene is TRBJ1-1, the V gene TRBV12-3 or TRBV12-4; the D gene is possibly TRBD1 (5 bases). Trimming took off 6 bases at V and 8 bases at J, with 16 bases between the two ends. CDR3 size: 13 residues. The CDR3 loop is CASSPGPGTEAFF. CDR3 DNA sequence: TGTGCCAGCAGCCCAGGGCCCGGAACCGAAGCTTTCTTT.

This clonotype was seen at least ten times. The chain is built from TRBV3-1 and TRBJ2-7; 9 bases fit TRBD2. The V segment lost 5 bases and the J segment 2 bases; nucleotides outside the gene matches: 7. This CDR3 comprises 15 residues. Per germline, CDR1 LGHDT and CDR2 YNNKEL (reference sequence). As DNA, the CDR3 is TGTGCCAGCAGCGCATCGGCGGGGGGGCCCTACGAGCAGTACTTC. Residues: CASSASAGGPYEQYF.

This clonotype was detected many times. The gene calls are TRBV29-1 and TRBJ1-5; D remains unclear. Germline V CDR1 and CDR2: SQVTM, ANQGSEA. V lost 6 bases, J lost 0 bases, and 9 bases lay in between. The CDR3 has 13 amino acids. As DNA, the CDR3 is TGCAGCGTACAAGAGAATAGCAATCAGCCCCAGCATTTT. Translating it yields CSVQENSNQPQHF.

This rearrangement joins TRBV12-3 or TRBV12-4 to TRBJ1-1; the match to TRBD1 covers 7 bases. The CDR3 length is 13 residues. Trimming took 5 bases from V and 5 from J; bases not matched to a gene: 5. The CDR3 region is CASSTSGGTEAFF. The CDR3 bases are TGTGCCAGCAGTACCTCAGGGGGAACTGAAGCTTTCTTT.

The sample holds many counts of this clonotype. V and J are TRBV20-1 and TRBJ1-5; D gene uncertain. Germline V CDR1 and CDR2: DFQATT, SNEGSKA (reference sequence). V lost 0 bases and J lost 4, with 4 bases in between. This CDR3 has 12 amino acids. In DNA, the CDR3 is TGCAGTGCTAGAGACAGAAATCAGCCCCAGCATTTT. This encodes CSARDRNQPQHF.

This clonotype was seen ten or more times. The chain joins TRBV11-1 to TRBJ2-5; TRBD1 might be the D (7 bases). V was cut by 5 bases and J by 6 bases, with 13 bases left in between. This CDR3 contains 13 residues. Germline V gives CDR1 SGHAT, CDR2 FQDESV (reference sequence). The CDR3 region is CASSPTGTQTQYF. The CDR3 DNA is TGTGCCAGCAGCCCGACAGGGACTCAGACCCAGTACTTC.

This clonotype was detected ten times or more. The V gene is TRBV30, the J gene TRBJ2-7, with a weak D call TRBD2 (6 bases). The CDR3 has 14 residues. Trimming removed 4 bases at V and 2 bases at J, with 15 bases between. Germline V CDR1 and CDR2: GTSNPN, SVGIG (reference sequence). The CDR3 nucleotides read TGTGCCTGGACCTCCGGGACTTATACCTACGAGCAGTACTTC. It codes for CAWTSGTYTYEQYF.

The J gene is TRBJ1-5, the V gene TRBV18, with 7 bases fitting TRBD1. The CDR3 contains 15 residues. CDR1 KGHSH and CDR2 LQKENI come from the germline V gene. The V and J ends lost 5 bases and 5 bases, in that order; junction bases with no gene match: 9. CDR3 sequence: CASSTTGDKDQPQHF. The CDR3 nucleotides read TGTGCCAGCTCAACAACAGGGGACAAGGATCAGCCCCAGCATTTT.